The rows below give T cell receptor beta chains drawn from one sample of a study of CD8+ T cells in alopecia areata. This table comes from immunoSEQ multiplex PCR, and its TCRdb copy is limited to in-frame clones, with some not included. The sample lists approximately 180,000 clones; approximately 53% were seen once. Sequencing was performed on CD8+ T cells sorted from blood, taken at week 24, from a patient treated with tofacitinib. These receptors originate from a human donor with alopecia areata. CDR3s include the opening cysteine and the closing phenylalanine or tryptophan. D genes are given only for firm matches. Expanded clones get a size class; other rows say once, few or many, or leave the size out.

>TRBV7-8|once|TRBJ2-7|TRBD1
TGTGCCAGCAGTAGCCGGGACAGGGGCGAGCAGTACTTC
CASSSRDRGEQYF
>TRBV29-1|NA|TRBJ2-3|NA
TGCAGCGTAGCCCCCCCTAGCACAGATACGCAGTATTTT
CSVAPPSTDTQYF
>TRBV4-3|NA|TRBJ1-4|NA
TGCGCCAGCAGCCAAGCTGAAGGGGATGGTGAAAAACTGTTTTTT
CASSQAEGDGEKLFF
>TRBV27|few|TRBJ1-5|TRBD1
TGTGCCAGCAGAAGGACAGGGGGGGGCTTCAATCAGCCCCAGCATTTT
CASRRTGGGFNQPQHF
>TRBV27|few|TRBJ1-4|NA
TGTGCCAGCAGTCCGACACAGGGAGAGCCTGGTGAAAAACTGTTTTTT
CASSPTQGEPGEKLFF
>TRBV25-1|NA|TRBJ2-7|NA
TGTGCCAGCAGTGGCTACGAGCAGTACTTC
CASSGYEQYF
>TRBV5-6|NA|TRBJ2-1|TRBD2
TGTGCCAGCAGCTCCGGGGAGGGTGTAAAGTTCTTC
CASSSGEGVKFF
>TRBV2|NA|TRBJ2-7|NA
TGTGCCAGCAGCGGTTCGACAGGCAGCTCCTACGAGCAGTACTTC
CASSGSTGSSYEQYF
>TRBV30|NA|TRBJ2-7|NA
TGTGCCTGCGAGGGTGGGGAGTACGAGCAGTACTTC
CACEGGEYEQYF
>TRBV27|few|TRBJ2-5|NA
TGTGCCAGCAGGCCCGTGTTGGGGGCCCTAGAGACCCAGTACTTC
CASRPVLGALETQYF
>TRBV19|NA|TRBJ2-7|NA
TGTGCCAGTAGTATAGTATCAGGGGAAGTCAACGAGCAGTACTTC
CASSIVSGEVNEQYF
>TRBV2|few|TRBJ2-7|NA
TGTGCCAGCAGTGAAGGACTTGACGAGCAGTACTTC
CASSEGLDEQYF
>TRBV29-1|NA|TRBJ1-1|TRBD1
TGCAGCGTCGCCCGGGACAGCAACACTGAAGCTTTCTTT
CSVARDSNTEAFF
>TRBV27|NA|TRBJ1-4|NA
TGTGCCAGCAGTTTAGACTCATGGAATGAAAAACTGTTTTTT
CASSLDSWNEKLFF
>TRBV19|NA|TRBJ1-1|NA
TGTGCCAGTAGGGCCGGGAGGACTGAAGCTTTCTTT
CASRAGRTEAFF
>TRBV27|NA|TRBJ1-2|TRBD1
TGTGCCAGCAGTCCAGGGACAGGGCCCAACTATGGCTACACCTTC
CASSPGTGPNYGYTF
>TRBV5-6|few|TRBJ2-7|NA
TGTGCCAGCAGCCTTGGACGGACCGAGCAGTACTTC
CASSLGRTEQYF
>TRBV25-1|NA|TRBJ2-3|NA
TGTGCCAGCAAGGGGGATACGCAGTATTTT
CASKGDTQYF
>TRBV19|NA|TRBJ2-7|TRBD1
TGTGCCAGTAGTATAAGCGGGACAGGGGACGGCTACGAGCAGTACTTC
CASSISGTGDGYEQYF
>TRBV29-1|few|TRBJ2-6|TRBD1
TGCAGCGTCGAGACAGGGATTGGGGCCAACGTCCTGACTTTC
CSVETGIGANVLTF
>TRBV11-2|NA|TRBJ1-1|NA
TGTGCCAGCAGCTTGACAGGAGAGGAAGAAGCTTTCTTT
CASSLTGEEEAFF
>TRBV4-3|NA|TRBJ1-1|NA
TGCGCCAGCAGCCAAGATAGCGACAGTGTGACTGAAGCTTTCTTT
CASSQDSDSVTEAFF
>TRBV6-5|NA|TRBJ2-1|TRBD2
TGTGCCAGCAGTTACTCCGAGCGGGGGGGCATCAATGAGCAGTTCTTC
CASSYSERGGINEQFF
>TRBV14|NA|TRBJ2-1|NA
TGTGCCAGCTCTGTCTCCTGGGACAATGAGCAGTTCTTC
CASSVSWDNEQFF
>TRBV7-9|NA|TRBJ2-7|NA
TGTGCCAGCAGTCTATCCTCCTACGAGCAGTACTTC
CASSLSSYEQYF
>TRBV13|NA|TRBJ1-1|NA
TGTGCCAGCAGCTTTTTGGGAAGGACTGAAGCTTTCTTT
CASSFLGRTEAFF
>TRBV5-6|NA|TRBJ2-4|NA
TGTGCCAGCAGTTCTGGCAGTACCAAAAACATTCAGTACTTC
CASSSGSTKNIQYF
>TRBV1|few|TRBJ2-7|NA
TGCACCAGCAGCCAAGATGGCGTCGGGCCATCCTACGAGCAGTACTTC
CTSSQDGVGPSYEQYF
>TRBV4-3|few|TRBJ1-2|NA
TGCGCCAGCAGCCAAGAGGGGAACTATGGCTACACCTTC
CASSQEGNYGYTF